This T cell receptor (beta chain) was obtained from a study of T cells after yellow fever vaccination. This clonotype occurred many times. TCRdb called the 5' RACE reads again in MiXCR, with one record for every CDR3 protein. The data show under 200,000 distinct CDR3 sequences, about 7% seen once. This specimen was CD4+ T cells sorted from PBMCs, taken 5 days after the first yellow fever vaccination. The TCR comes from a man between 18 and 35 years old who received the YFV17D yellow fever vaccine.

The CDR3: CASSQDLVPGTGNYEQYF. The DNA of the CDR3 is TGCGCCAGCAGCCAAGATTTAGTTCCTGGGACAGGGAACTACGAGCAGTACTTC. This chain uses TRBV4-3 with TRBJ2-7; 9 nucleotides agree with TRBD1. Germline CDR1 and CDR2: LGHNA and YSLEER. This CDR3 is built from 18 residues. The V segment lost 0 bases and the J segment 3 bases; nucleotides outside the gene matches: 12.